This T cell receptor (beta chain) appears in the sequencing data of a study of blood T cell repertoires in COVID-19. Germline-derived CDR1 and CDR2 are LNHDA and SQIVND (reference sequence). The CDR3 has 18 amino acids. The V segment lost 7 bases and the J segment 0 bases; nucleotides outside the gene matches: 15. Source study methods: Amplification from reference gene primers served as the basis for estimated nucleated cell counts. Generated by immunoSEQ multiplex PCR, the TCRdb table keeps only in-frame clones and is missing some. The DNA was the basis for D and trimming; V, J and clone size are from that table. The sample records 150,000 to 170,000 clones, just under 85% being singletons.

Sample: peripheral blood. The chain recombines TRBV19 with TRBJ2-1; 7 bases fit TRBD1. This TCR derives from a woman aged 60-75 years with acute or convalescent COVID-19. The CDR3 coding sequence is TGTGCCAGTATTCCGGGACAGCCACTACCGAGCTCCTACAATGAGCAGTTCTTC. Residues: CASIPGQPLPSSYNEQFF.